These 4 T cell receptor beta chains were all obtained from the same sample, sequenced in a study of blood T cell repertoires in COVID-19. The assay was immunoSEQ multiplex PCR, and TCRdb's table has in-frame clones only and misses some. The sample carries under 50,000 clones, 70% to 90% recorded once. Specimen: peripheral blood. The source of these receptors is a man between 45 and 60 years old with active COVID-19.

This chain joins TRBV9 and TRBJ2-7; D may be TRBD1 (6 bases). The CDR3 is 20 residues long. Trimming took off 0 bases at V and 0 bases at J, with 25 bases between the two ends. Germline CDR1 SGDLS, CDR2 YYNGEE. The chain's CDR3 is CASSVAGSGLQGRSSYEQYF. CDR3 nucleotide sequence: TGTGCCAGCAGCGTAGCGGGGTCGGGATTACAGGGTCGCAGCTCCTACGAGCAGTACTTC. Full variable domain (outside the CDR3, taken from reference TRBV9 and TRBJ2-7): DSGVTQTPKHLITATGQRVTLRCSPRSGDLSVYWYQQSLDQGLQFLIQYYNGEERAKGNILERFSAQQFPDLHSELNLSSLELGDSALYFCASSVAGSGLQGRSSYEQYFGPGTRLTVT.

The chain is built from TRBV6-5 and TRBJ1-2; D might be TRBD1 (5 bases). The CDR3 covers 15 residues. Germline CDR1 reads MNHEY; CDR2 reads SVGAGI. Trimming shortened V by 6 bases and J by 3 bases, and 17 bases separated the two germline ends. CDR3 residues: CASRHPQGYDYGYTF. CDR3 coding DNA: TGTGCCAGCAGACATCCCCAGGGTTACGACTATGGCTACACCTTC.

Here the CDR3 DNA reads TGTGCCAGCAGTGACCCCCTAAATCAGCCCCAGCATTTT. Protein product: CASSDPLNQPQHF. The V call is TRBV6-1, the J call TRBJ1-5; D remains unclear. CDR1 and CDR2 from the germline V gene are MNHNS and SASEGT. Trimming removed 3 bases at V and 4 bases at J, with 7 bases between. The CDR3 covers 13 residues.

This clone is a singleton in its sample. The rearrangement joins TRBV6-2 or TRBV6-3 to TRBJ2-5, with TRBD2 as a possible D gene (6 bases). The V gene lost 6 bases and the J gene lost 0 bases, with 17 bases spanning the gap. This CDR3 comprises 16 residues. Germline V lookup: CDR1 MNHEY, CDR2 SVGEGT. CDR3 sequence reads: CASSAGSSGYQETQYF. CDR3 DNA sequence: TGTGCCAGCAGCGCCGGCTCCAGCGGGTACCAAGAGACCCAGTACTTC.